Each of the 8 T cell receptor beta chains below was sequenced from the same sample in a study of T cell repertoires in cytomegalovirus infection. TCRdb processed the reads anew with MiXCR; each CDR3 protein has one entry. The sample records about 130,000 distinct CDR3 sequences, about 10% being singletons. Sample: PBMCs. The source of these receptors is a human donor in good health (CMV status not recorded). Some clones in this sample may be carry-over from other donors' samples.

This clonotype was seen at least ten times. V gene TRBV7-2 combines with J gene TRBJ2-1, with 11 positions matching TRBD1. Germline values: CDR1 SGHTA, CDR2 FQGNSA. The V gene end was trimmed by 4 bases and the J gene end by 7 bases; junction bases not matched to a gene: 9. This CDR3 comprises 16 residues. The CDR3 reads CASSYTGTGGLNEQFF. In DNA form, the CDR3 reads TGTGCCAGCAGCTACACCGGGACAGGGGGTCTGAATGAGCAGTTCTTC.

The genes are TRBV29-1 and TRBJ2-1; TRBD2 aligns across 12 bases. Germline V gene sequence: CDR1 SQVTM, CDR2 ANQGSEA. V lost 1 base and J lost 2; bases outside the gene matches: 6. The CDR3 runs to 17 residues. CDR3 residues: CSVEASGGAVTYNEQFF. The CDR3 DNA reads as TGCAGCGTTGAAGCTAGCGGGGGGGCGGTGACCTACAATGAGCAGTTCTTC.

This clonotype was observed a few times. The genes are TRBV19 and TRBJ2-5; possibly TRBD2 for D (6 bases). Trimming shortened V by 8 bases and J by 5 bases, and 15 bases separated the two germline ends. The length of the CDR3 is 13 residues. Per the germline V gene, CDR1 is LNHDA and CDR2 is SQIVND (reference sequence). The CDR3 reads CASSRGARETQYF. The CDR3 DNA follows: TGTGCCAGTTCACGCGGGGCCCGTGAGACCCAGTACTTC.

This chain joins TRBV7-9 and TRBJ2-3, with D tentatively TRBD2 (6 bases). The CDR3 contains 14 residues. Trimming pared 5 bases from V and 4 bases from J, leaving 13 bases between. Germline CDR1 reads SEHNR; CDR2 reads FQNEAQ (reference sequence). The CDR3 reads CASSPGGSADTQYF. DNA for the CDR3: TGTGCCAGCAGCCCCGGGGGTTCGGCAGATACGCAGTATTTT.

Ten or more counts support this clonotype. DNA of the CDR3: TGTGCCAGCAGCACTAGCGGGGGGGTAGCAGATACGCAGTATTTT. It encodes CASSTSGGVADTQYF. The chain uses TRBV7-8 and TRBJ2-3, with 13 bases identical to TRBD2. After removal of 5 bases from V and 4 bases from J, the junction contained 3 bases not matched to a gene. This CDR3 region has 15 residues. Germline-derived CDR1 and CDR2 are SGHVS and FQNEAQ.

The rearrangement joins TRBV14 to TRBJ1-3, with D uncertain. Trimming took off 3 bases at V and 7 bases at J, with 7 bases between the two ends. This CDR3 has 12 residues. The germline gives CDR1 SGHDN, CDR2 FVKESK. CDR3 region: CASSHSVNTIYF. CDR3 DNA sequence: TGTGCCAGCAGCCACTCGGTGAACACCATATATTTT. Using reference TRBV14 and TRBJ1-3 for the parts outside the CDR3, the full variable domain is EAGVTQFPSHSVIEKGQTVTLRCDPISGHDNLYWYRRVMGKEIKFLLHFVKESKQDESGMPNNRFLAERTGGTYSTLKVQPAELEDSGVYFCASSHSVNTIYFGEGSWLTVV.

This clonotype has at least ten counts. The chain has TRBV20-1 and TRBJ1-2; a possible D gene is TRBD1 (6 bases). Germline V gene data show CDR1 as DFQATT and CDR2 as SNEGSKA (reference sequence). This CDR3 comprises 15 residues. V lost 0 bases and J 4 bases, leaving 15 bases between the germline ends. The CDR3 loop reads CSARDRRGTVYGYTF. CDR3 DNA: TGCAGTGCTAGAGACCGAAGGGGGACCGTCTATGGCTACACCTTC.

In its sample, this clonotype was seen many times. The chain uses TRBV19 and TRBJ2-3; D might be TRBD1 (6 bases). Germline-derived CDR1 and CDR2 are LNHDA and SQIVND (reference sequence). The V and J ends lost 5 bases and 8 bases respectively, with 14 bases between them. CDR3 length equals 13 residues. DNA of the CDR3: TGTGCCAGTAGTCTTCAGGGGTCGGGTACGCAGTATTTT. As protein: CASSLQGSGTQYF.